These 8 T cell receptor beta chains share one sample of origin, sequenced in a study of T cell responses to AZD1222 COVID-19 vaccine. Profiling relied on immunoSEQ multiplex PCR, and the TCRdb table lists in-frame clones only, not all of them. The sample gives around 110,000 clones, roughly nine tenths of which show up once; 6.5% to 8.5% is in the top ten. Sequences were derived from peripheral blood, sampled on day 0 of AZD1222 vaccination. The receptors come from an adult in good health.

The rearrangement uses TRBV28 and TRBJ1-3; unclear D gene. Germline CDR1 reads MDHEN; CDR2 reads SYDVKM. The CDR3 totals 14 residues. The V gene lost 7 bases and the J gene lost 1 base, with 11 bases spanning the gap. This chain's CDR3 is CASTTASSGNTIYF. The CDR3 coding sequence is TGTGCCAGCACTACAGCCTCGTCTGGAAACACCATATATTTT.

The CDR3 DNA follows: TGTGCCAGTAGTATAGGGGCCGGGACAGGGGATGGCTACACCTTC. Amino acids: CASSIGAGTGDGYTF. The chain recombines TRBV19 with TRBJ1-2, with TRBD1 matching over 10 bases. V gave up 1 base and J gave up 6 bases; unmatched junction bases: 5. The germline gives CDR1 LNHDA, CDR2 SQIVND (reference sequence). CDR3 size: 15 residues.

This rearrangement joins TRBV5-1 to TRBJ1-1; D possibly corresponds to TRBD1 (5 bases). V was trimmed by 3 bases and J by 2 bases, leaving 11 bases between them. In germline, CDR1 is SGHRS, CDR2 YFSETQ. The CDR3 runs 14 residues. CDR3 in amino acids: CASSSLTENTEAFF. CDR3 DNA: TGCGCCAGCAGCTCCTTGACAGAAAACACTGAAGCTTTCTTT.

V usage is TRBV7-9 and J usage is TRBJ2-3, with 7 positions matching TRBD2. CDR3 length: 15 residues. CDR1 is SEHNR, CDR2 FQNEAQ, per germline (reference sequence). V dropped 3 bases and J dropped 5; count of bases not matched to a gene: 8. The CDR3 bases are TGTGCCAGCAGCTTGAGAGCGGGACTGGGAGATACGCAGTATTTT. It translates to CASSLRAGLGDTQYF.

Here the CDR3 DNA reads TGTGCCAGCTCACCACTCGGGGGGAGCAATCAGCCCCAGCATTTT. As protein: CASSPLGGSNQPQHF. The V gene is TRBV18, the J gene TRBJ1-5, with D possibly matching TRBD1 (5 bases). The CDR3 covers 15 residues. Trimming stripped 1 base from V and 1 base from J, with 8 bases between. Per germline, CDR1 KGHSH and CDR2 LQKENI.

J is TRBJ1-5 and V is TRBV28; D is possibly TRBD1 (5 bases). CDR3 size: 16 residues. Germline V CDR1 and CDR2: MDHEN, SYDVKM. Trimming cost V 6 bases and J 4 bases, with 19 bases left between them. The CDR3 DNA sequence: TGTGCCAGCAGCGCGACCGGGGGTAGTCGAAATCAGCCCCAGCATTTT. Protein sequence: CASSATGGSRNQPQHF.

The chain couples TRBV5-6 to TRBJ1-1; D is possibly TRBD1 (5 bases). Germline assignment: CDR1 SGHDT and CDR2 YYEEEE. CDR3 length equals 15 residues. Trimming stripped 4 bases from V and 5 bases from J, with 18 bases between. The CDR3 region has the DNA TGTGCCAGCAGCCCATCGGCAGGTTGGGGGACTGAAGCTTTCTTT. It specifies CASSPSAGWGTEAFF.

The CDR3 DNA sequence: TGTGCCAGCAGTGTCTACGGACTAGCCGACTCCTACGAGCAGTACTTC. Translating gives CASSVYGLADSYEQYF. The chain carries TRBV2 and TRBJ2-7; 8 positions agree with TRBD2. Germline V gives CDR1 SNHLY, CDR2 FYNNEI. The CDR3 runs 16 residues. Trimming took 4 bases from V and 0 from J; bases not matched to a gene: 8. Combining the CDR3 with reference TRBV2 and TRBJ2-7 gives the whole variable domain EPEVTQTPSHQVTQMGQEVILRCVPISNHLYFYWYRQILGQKVEFLVSFYNNEISEKSEIFDDQFSVERPDGSNFTLKIRSTKLEDSAMYFCASSVYGLADSYEQYFGPGTRLTVT.